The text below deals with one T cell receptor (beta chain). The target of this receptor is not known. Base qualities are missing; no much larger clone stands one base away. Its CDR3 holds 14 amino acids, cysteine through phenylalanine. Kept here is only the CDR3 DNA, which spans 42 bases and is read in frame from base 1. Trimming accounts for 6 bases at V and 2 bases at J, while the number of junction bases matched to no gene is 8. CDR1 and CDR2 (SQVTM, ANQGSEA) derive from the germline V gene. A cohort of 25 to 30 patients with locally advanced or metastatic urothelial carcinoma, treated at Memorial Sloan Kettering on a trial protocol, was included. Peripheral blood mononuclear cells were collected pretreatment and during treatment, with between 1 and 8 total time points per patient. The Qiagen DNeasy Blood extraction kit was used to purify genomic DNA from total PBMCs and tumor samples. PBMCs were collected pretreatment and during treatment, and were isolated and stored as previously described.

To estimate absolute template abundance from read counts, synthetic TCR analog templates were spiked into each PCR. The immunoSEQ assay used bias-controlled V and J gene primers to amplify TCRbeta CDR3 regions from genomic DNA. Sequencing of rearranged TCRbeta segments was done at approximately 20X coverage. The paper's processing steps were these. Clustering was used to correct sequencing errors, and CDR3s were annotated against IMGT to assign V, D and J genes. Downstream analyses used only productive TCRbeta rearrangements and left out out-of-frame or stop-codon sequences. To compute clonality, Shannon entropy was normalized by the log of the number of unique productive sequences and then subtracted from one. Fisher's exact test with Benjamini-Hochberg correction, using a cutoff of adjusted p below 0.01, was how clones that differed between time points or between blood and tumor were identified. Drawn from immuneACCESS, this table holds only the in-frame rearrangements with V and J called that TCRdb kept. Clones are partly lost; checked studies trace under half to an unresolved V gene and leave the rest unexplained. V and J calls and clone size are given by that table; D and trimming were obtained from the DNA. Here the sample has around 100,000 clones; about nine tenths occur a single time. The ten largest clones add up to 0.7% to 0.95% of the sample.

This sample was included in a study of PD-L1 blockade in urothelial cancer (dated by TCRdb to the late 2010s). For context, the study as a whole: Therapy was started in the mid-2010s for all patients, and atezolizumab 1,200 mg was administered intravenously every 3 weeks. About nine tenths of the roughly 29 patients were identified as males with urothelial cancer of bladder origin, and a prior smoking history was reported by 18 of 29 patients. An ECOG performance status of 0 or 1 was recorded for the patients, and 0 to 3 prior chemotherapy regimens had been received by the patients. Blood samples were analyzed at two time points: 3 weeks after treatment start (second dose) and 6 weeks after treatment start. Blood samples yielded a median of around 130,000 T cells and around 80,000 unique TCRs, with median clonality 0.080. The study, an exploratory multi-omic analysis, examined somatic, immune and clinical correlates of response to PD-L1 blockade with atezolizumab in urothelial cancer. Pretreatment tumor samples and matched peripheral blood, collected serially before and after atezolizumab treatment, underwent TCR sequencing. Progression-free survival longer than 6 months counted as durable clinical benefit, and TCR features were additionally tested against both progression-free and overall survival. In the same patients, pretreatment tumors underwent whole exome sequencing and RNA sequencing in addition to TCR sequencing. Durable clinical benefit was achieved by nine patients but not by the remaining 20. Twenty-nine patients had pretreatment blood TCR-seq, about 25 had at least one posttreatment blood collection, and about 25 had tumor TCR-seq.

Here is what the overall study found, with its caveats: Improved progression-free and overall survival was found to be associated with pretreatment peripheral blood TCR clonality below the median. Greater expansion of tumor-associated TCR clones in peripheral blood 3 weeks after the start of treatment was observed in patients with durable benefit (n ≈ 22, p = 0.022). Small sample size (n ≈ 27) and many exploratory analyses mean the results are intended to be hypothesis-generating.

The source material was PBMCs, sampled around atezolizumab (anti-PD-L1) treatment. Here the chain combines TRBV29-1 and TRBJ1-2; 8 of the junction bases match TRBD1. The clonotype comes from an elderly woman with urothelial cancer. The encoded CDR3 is CSVTGRQGNYGYTF. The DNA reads TGCAGCGTGACAGGTCGACAGGGGAACTATGGCTACACCTTC. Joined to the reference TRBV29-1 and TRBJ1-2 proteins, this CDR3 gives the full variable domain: SAVISQKPSRDICQRGTSLTIQCQVDSQVTMMFWYRQQPGQSLTLIATANQGSEATYESGFVIDKFPISRPNLTFSTLTVSNMSPEDSSIYLCSVTGRQGNYGYTFGSGTRLTVV.